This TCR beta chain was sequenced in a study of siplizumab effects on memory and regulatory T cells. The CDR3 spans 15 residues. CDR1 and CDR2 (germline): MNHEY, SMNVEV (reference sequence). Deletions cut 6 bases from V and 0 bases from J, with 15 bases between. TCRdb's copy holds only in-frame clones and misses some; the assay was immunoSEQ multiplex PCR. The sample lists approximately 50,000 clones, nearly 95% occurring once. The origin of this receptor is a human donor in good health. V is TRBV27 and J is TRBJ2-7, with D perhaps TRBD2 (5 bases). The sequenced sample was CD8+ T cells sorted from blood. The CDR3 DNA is TGTGCCAGCAGCCTCGCTGGACTTAGCTCCTACGAGCAGTACTTC. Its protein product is CASSLAGLSSYEQYF.